This TCR beta chain appears in the sequencing data of a study of blood T cell repertoires in COVID-19. The CDR3 is 15 residues long. V lost 6 bases and J lost 7; bases outside the gene matches: 8. Looked up from germline, CDR1 is SNHLY and CDR2 is FYNNEI. Sequencing used immunoSEQ multiplex PCR; TCRdb keeps in-frame clones, though not all of them. The data contain around 180,000 clones, approximately 84% of them seen just once; the ten biggest clones take up about 6.4%. This receptor was taken from a human donor in a cohort sampled during active COVID-19. The V and J genes are TRBV2 and TRBJ1-6; 8 bases fit TRBD1. The sequencing sample was made of peripheral blood. The CDR3 loop is CASRVGTGKNSPLHF. Written as DNA, the CDR3 is TGTGCCAGCAGGGTAGGGACAGGAAAAAATTCACCCCTCCACTTT. The full variable domain, its missing parts supplied by reference TRBV2 and TRBJ1-6, is EPEVTQTPSHQVTQMGQEVILRCVPISNHLYFYWYRQILGQKVEFLVSFYNNEISEKSEIFDDQFSVERPDGSNFTLKIRSTKLEDSAMYFCASRVGTGKNSPLHFGNGTRLTVT.